These T cell receptor beta chains were read from a single sample in a study of T cell responses to AZD1222 COVID-19 vaccine. Sequenced by immunoSEQ multiplex PCR; TCRdb stores in-frame clones only, minus some. The data contain tens of thousands of clones, 65% to 85% of them seen just once; the ten biggest clones take up 20% to 30%. Sample: peripheral blood, taken 28 days after the second AZD1222 dose. Receptor source: an adult who received the AZD1222 COVID-19 vaccine. Each CDR3 is given with its conserved first and last residue. A D gene is named only where the DNA matches it firmly. The size entry is marked missing in some rows and otherwise reads once, few, many or a size class.

-	-	TRBV28	TRBJ1-5	CASSLIVQPQHF	TGTGCCAGCAGTTTAATTGTCCAGCCCCAGCATTTT
-	-	TRBV5-4	TRBJ1-6	CASSLQRENSPLHF	TGTGCCAGCAGCTTGCAACGGGAAAATTCACCCCTCCACTTT
-	-	TRBV9	TRBJ2-1	CASSVGKLGLAYYNEQFF	TGTGCCAGCAGCGTAGGTAAATTGGGGCTAGCGTATTACAATGAGCAGTTCTTC
-	-	TRBV28	TRBJ2-1	CASSFGQIYNEQFF	TGTGCCAGCAGTTTTGGTCAGATTTACAATGAGCAGTTCTTC
once	TRBD2	TRBV28	TRBJ2-1	CASSLSGRAYNEQFF	TGTGCCAGCAGTCTCAGCGGGAGGGCCTACAATGAGCAGTTCTTC
-	TRBD1	TRBV18	TRBJ1-1	CASSPGQTNTEAFF	TGTGCCAGCTCACCGGGACAGACGAACACTGAAGCTTTCTTT
-	-	TRBV7-2	TRBJ2-7	CASSLVIASSSYEQYF	TGTGCCAGCAGCTTAGTTATCGCATCCTCCAGCTACGAGCAGTACTTC
-	TRBD1	TRBV7-2	TRBJ1-4	CASSATGAREYEKLFF	TGTGCCAGCAGCGCGACAGGGGCTCGTGAATATGAAAAACTGTTTTTT
-	-	TRBV7-8	TRBJ2-2	CASSPRTALHLGTGELFF	TGTGCCAGCAGCCCGCGGACAGCCCTTCACCTGGGCACCGGGGAGCTGTTTTTT
-	-	TRBV5-6	TRBJ1-2	CASSLIGIGGYGYTF	TGTGCCAGCAGCTTGATCGGGATTGGTGGCTATGGCTACACCTTC
few	-	TRBV7-3	TRBJ1-1	CASSLTSNLNTEAFF	TGTGCCAGCAGCCTCACATCTAACCTGAACACTGAAGCTTTCTTT
-	TRBD2	TRBV4-3	TRBJ2-1	CASSRGTSGSNEQFF	TGCGCCAGCAGCCGAGGGACTAGCGGGAGCAATGAGCAGTTCTTC
-	-	TRBV30	TRBJ2-7	CAWSPSFYEQYF	TGTGCCTGGAGCCCAAGTTTCTACGAGCAGTACTTC
-	TRBD1	TRBV4-1	TRBJ1-4	CASSQDRTGGSGSEKLFF	TGCGCCAGCAGCCAAGATCGGACAGGGGGCTCGGGTAGTGAAAAACTGTTTTTT
-	TRBD1	TRBV27	TRBJ2-7	CASSPGQIYEQYF	TGTGCCAGCAGTCCGGGACAGATTTACGAGCAGTACTTC
-	-	TRBV25-1	TRBJ2-5	CASSEFAGKETQYF	TGTGCCAGCAGTGAATTCGCGGGAAAAGAGACCCAGTACTTC
-	TRBD1	TRBV6-2/TRBV6-3	TRBJ2-3	CASSRDRVSDTQYF	TGTGCCAGCAGTCGCGACAGGGTTTCAGATACGCAGTATTTT
-	-	TRBV7-9	TRBJ2-2	CASSGGRTNLAGELFF	TGTGCCAGCAGCGGGGGACGGACGAATCTAGCCGGGGAGCTGTTTTTT
-	-	TRBV7-2	TRBJ2-5	CASSYALGLETQYF	TGTGCCAGCAGCTACGCACTTGGATTGGAGACCCAGTACTTC
-	-	TRBV30	TRBJ2-1	CAWSVGGASYNEQFF	TGTGCCTGGAGTGTCGGTGGGGCCTCCTACAATGAGCAGTTCTTC
few	TRBD2	TRBV5-4	TRBJ2-7	CASSLRSTSGRGTYEQYF	TGTGCCAGCAGCTTGCGGAGTACTAGCGGGAGGGGGACCTACGAGCAGTACTTC
-	-	TRBV2	TRBJ1-1	CASQGPSTEAFF	TGTGCCTCTCAGGGGCCAAGCACTGAAGCTTTCTTT
-	-	TRBV5-6	TRBJ1-6	CASSWGRGHNSPLHF	TGTGCCAGCAGCTGGGGCAGGGGTCATAATTCACCCCTCCACTTT
-	-	TRBV5-6	TRBJ2-7	CASSFGRYEQYF	TGTGCCAGCAGCTTTGGCCGCTACGAGCAGTACTTC
-	-	TRBV12-3/TRBV12-4	TRBJ1-4	CASSLAGEEKLFF	TGTGCCAGCAGTCTCGCGGGTGAAGAAAAACTGTTTTTT
-	-	TRBV6-2/TRBV6-3	TRBJ2-2	CASSYRLNTGELFF	TGTGCCAGCAGTTACAGACTGAACACCGGGGAGCTGTTTTTT
-	-	TRBV14	TRBJ2-7	CASSQDRGGSYEQYF	TGTGCCAGCAGCCAAGACCGTGGGGGCAGCTACGAGCAGTACTTC
once	TRBD1	TRBV5-4	TRBJ1-2	CASSFTGVEGYTF	TGTGCCAGCAGCTTTACAGGGGTGGAAGGCTACACCTTC
-	TRBD2	TRBV6-1	TRBJ2-7	CASSEELAVNYEQYF	TGTGCCAGCAGTGAAGAGCTAGCGGTCAACTACGAGCAGTACTTC
once	-	TRBV5-1	TRBJ1-1	CASSFTISNTEAFF	TGCGCCAGCAGCTTTACTATTTCGAACACTGAAGCTTTCTTT
few	-	TRBV11-1	TRBJ2-2	CASSLEATNTGELFF	TGTGCCAGCAGCTTAGAAGCCACGAACACCGGGGAGCTGTTTTTT
-	-	TRBV20-1	TRBJ2-7	CSATGTDEQYF	TGCAGTGCTACCGGAACGGACGAGCAGTACTTC
-	-	TRBV11-2	TRBJ1-3	CASSLWGSGNTIYF	TGTGCCAGCAGCTTATGGGGCTCTGGAAACACCATATATTTT
once	-	TRBV3-1/TRBV3-2	TRBJ1-2	CASSQGGQGYNYGYTF	TGTGCCAGCAGCCAAGGAGGGCAGGGCTATAACTATGGCTACACCTTC
once	TRBD2	TRBV6-5	TRBJ2-1	CASSQTSGSGNEQFF	TGTGCCAGCAGTCAAACTAGCGGGAGCGGGAATGAGCAGTTCTTC
-	TRBD2	TRBV5-1	TRBJ2-1	CASSEGLAGYNEQFF	TGCGCCAGCAGCGAAGGACTAGCGGGTTACAATGAGCAGTTCTTC
few	-	TRBV28	TRBJ2-7	CASSINPQGQQQYF	TGTGCCAGCAGTATCAATCCGCAAGGGCAGCAGCAGTACTTC
-	TRBD2	TRBV19	TRBJ2-1	CASSIVSGSLNEQFF	TGTGCCAGTAGTATAGTGAGCGGGAGTTTGAATGAGCAGTTCTTC
-	TRBD1	TRBV27	TRBJ2-7	CASSFGQGGGEQYF	TGTGCCAGCAGCTTTGGACAGGGGGGCGGCGAGCAGTACTTC
-	-	TRBV6-5	TRBJ1-4	CASSYSGTANEKLFF	TGTGCCAGCAGTTACTCCGGGACGGCGAATGAAAAACTGTTTTTT
-	-	TRBV6-2/TRBV6-3	TRBJ2-1	CASSYSSHTFSGGGIEQFF	TGTGCCAGCAGTTACTCGTCCCATACCTTTAGCGGCGGAGGGATTGAGCAGTTCTTC
-	TRBD1	TRBV5-4	TRBJ1-1	CASSGKTGLATEAFF	TGTGCCAGCAGCGGAAAGACAGGGTTGGCCACTGAAGCTTTCTTT
-	TRBD2	TRBV28	TRBJ2-7	CASNLSGSLYEQYF	TGTGCCAGCAACCTTAGCGGGAGCTTGTACGAGCAGTACTTC
-	TRBD1	TRBV28	TRBJ2-6	CASRTGGSGANVLTF	TGTGCCAGCAGAACAGGGGGCTCTGGGGCCAACGTCCTGACTTTC
-	-	TRBV18	TRBJ2-7	CASSPPNSGDEQYF	TGTGCCAGCTCACCACCTAACAGCGGAGACGAGCAGTACTTC
-	-	TRBV5-6	TRBJ1-6	CASSGSYNSPLHF	TGTGCCAGCAGCGGCTCCTATAATTCACCCCTCCACTTT
-	TRBD1	TRBV28	TRBJ1-2	CASSLWGQGAIDYGYTF	TGTGCCAGCAGTTTATGGGGACAGGGGGCGATTGACTATGGCTACACCTTC